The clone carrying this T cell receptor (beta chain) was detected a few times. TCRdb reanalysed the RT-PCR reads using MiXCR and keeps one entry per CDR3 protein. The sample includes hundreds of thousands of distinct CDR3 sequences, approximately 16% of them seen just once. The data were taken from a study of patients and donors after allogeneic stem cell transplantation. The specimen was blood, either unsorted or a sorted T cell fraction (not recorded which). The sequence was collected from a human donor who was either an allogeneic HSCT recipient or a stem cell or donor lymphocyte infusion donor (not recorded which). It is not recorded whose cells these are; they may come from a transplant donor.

DNA for the CDR3: TGTGCCAGCAGCGTAGCTGGGGCAGGATCGGAGACCCAGTACTTC. Its translation: CASSVAGAGSETQYF. This chain connects TRBV9 to TRBJ2-5; TRBD1 might be the D (5 bases). Germline V gene lookup returns CDR1 SGDLS and CDR2 YYNGEE. The CDR3 covers 15 residues. V was clipped by 0 bases and J by 5 bases, with 14 bases between them. The full variable domain, completed using reference TRBV9 and TRBJ2-5, is DSGVTQTPKHLITATGQRVTLRCSPRSGDLSVYWYQQSLDQGLQFLIQYYNGEERAKGNILERFSAQQFPDLHSELNLSSLELGDSALYFCASSVAGAGSETQYFGPGTRLLVL.